This T cell receptor (beta chain) was recovered during a study of cytomegalovirus exposure and HLA in healthy donors. The overall study: Assignment to the Caucasian-associated ancestry cluster applied to approximately 80% of the 350 to 500 genotyped donors.

These donors counted as nominally healthy when sampled, but unrecorded immune exposures were likely. The CDR3 spans 14 residues. CDR1 is MGHRA and CDR2 is YSYEKL in the germline V gene. V gave up 1 base and J gave up 6 bases; unmatched junction bases: 3. Primers included in the PCR were 60 Vbeta and 13 Jbeta primers. Here immunoSEQ multiplex PCR was the method, and the copy in TCRdb shows in-frame clones only, minus some. The sample has about 200,000 clones, 65% to 80% seen once; the top ten hold about 4.4%. The sample holds a few counts of this clone. The source material was PBMCs. The V and J genes are TRBV4-1 and TRBJ1-5, with 7 nucleotides matching TRBD1. This TCR derives from a woman in her 30s in good health and CMV-seropositive. The CDR3 nucleotides read TGCGCCAGCAGCCAAGGGCAGGGGGGTCAGCCCCAGCATTTT. Its protein is CASSQGQGGQPQHF.